This TCR beta chain was profiled in a study of cytomegalovirus exposure and HLA in healthy donors. Whole-study results and caveats: Rarity marked most TCR sequences, yet some public TCRs occurred in many donors. Among TCR beta chains, those listed as cytomegalovirus-associated numbered over 150. For TCR beta chains, V- and J-gene trimming was later linked to a missense DCLRE1C variant.

The study ran its PCR with 60 Vbeta and 13 Jbeta primers. Generated by immunoSEQ multiplex PCR, the TCRdb table keeps only in-frame clones and is missing some. The data show 180,000 or so clones, about 59% seen once. As for this clone: Its antigen is as yet unknown.

From germline, CDR1 is SGHTA and CDR2 FQGNSA. V lost 3 bases, J lost 4 bases, and 9 bases stayed unmatched. The CDR3 contains 16 residues. Sequenced input: PBMCs. The chain combines TRBV7-2 with TRBJ2-1, with 7 positions matching TRBD1. The origin of this receptor is a man between 35 and 55 years old in good health and CMV-seronegative. The CDR3 region has the DNA TGTGCCAGCAGCTTGATACAGGGGCAGCGGTACAATGAGCAGTTCTTC. It is translated as CASSLIQGQRYNEQFF.